These 12 T cell receptor beta chains originate from one sample sequenced in a study of T cell responses to AZD1222 COVID-19 vaccine. Assay: immunoSEQ multiplex PCR; the TCRdb copy retains only in-frame clones and omits some. The sample includes more than 95,000 clones, 92% of them seen just once. This specimen consisted of peripheral blood, obtained on day 0 of AZD1222 vaccination. The receptors shown here come from an adult in good health.

This clone has only one observation. This chain uses TRBV28 with TRBJ1-2, with D possibly matching TRBD1 (5 bases). The CDR3 covers 14 residues. Germline values: CDR1 MDHEN, CDR2 SYDVKM. V lost 5 bases, J lost 5 bases, and 15 bases lay in between. In DNA form, the CDR3 reads TGTGCCAGCAGTCGGGCGACAGTAGAATATGGCTACACCTTC. Translation: CASSRATVEYGYTF.

J is TRBJ1-5 and V is TRBV7-9; 7 nucleotides match TRBD1. V gave up 5 bases and J gave up 5 bases; unmatched junction bases: 3. CDR1 and CDR2 (germline): SEHNR, FQNEAQ (reference sequence). This CDR3 region has 13 residues. The CDR3 nucleotides read TGTGCCAGCAGCCGACAGGGTGATCAGCCCCAGCATTTT. As protein: CASSRQGDQPQHF.

The chain recombines TRBV15 with TRBJ1-6; maybe TRBD1 (5 bases). Germline lookup yields CDR1 LNHNV and CDR2 YYDKDF (reference sequence). The CDR3 contains 15 residues. V was pared by 1 base and J by 8 bases, with 12 bases between. The CDR3 coding sequence is TGTGCCACCAGCAGAGGGGAGGACACTTATTCACCCCTCCACTTT. It codes for CATSRGEDTYSPLHF. The full variable domain, completed using reference TRBV15 and TRBJ1-6, is DAMVIQNPRYQVTQFGKPVTLSCSQTLNHNVMYWYQQKSSQAPKLLFHYYDKDFNNEADTPDNFQSRRPNTSFCFLDIRSPGLGDTAMYLCATSRGEDTYSPLHFGNGTRLTVT.

The gene calls are TRBV6-2 or TRBV6-3 and TRBJ1-1, with 8 bases identical to TRBD1. V lost 5 bases and J lost 7; bases outside the gene matches: 21. CDR1 is MNHEY and CDR2 is SVGEGT in the germline V gene. The CDR3 totals 18 residues. The CDR3 DNA is TGTGCCAGCAGTCCCACCGCACCAAGAGTTAACAGGGGGGATGAAGCTTTCTTT. This encodes CASSPTAPRVNRGDEAFF.

The V and J genes are TRBV30 and TRBJ2-5, with 9 nucleotides matching TRBD2. The junction had 12 bases not matched to a gene; V was cut back by 5 bases and J by 5 bases. The CDR3 loop spans 15 amino acids. The germline gives CDR1 GTSNPN, CDR2 SVGIG (reference sequence). The CDR3 DNA is TGTGCCTGGTCCCCGGCTAGCGGGATTTGGGAGACCCAGTACTTC. This codes for CAWSPASGIWETQYF.

The J gene is TRBJ2-5, the V gene TRBV7-8; 8 positions agree with TRBD2. The germline V gene encodes CDR1 SGHVS and CDR2 FQNEAQ. Unmatched junction bases numbered 5, after V lost 11 bases and J lost 3 bases. This CDR3 comprises 12 residues. The CDR3 DNA sequence: TGTGCCGAGCGGGAGTTGGAAGAGACCCAGTACTTC. Protein: CAERELEETQYF.

CDR3 sequence (DNA): TGCAGTGCTAGTAAGGATAAGACCCAGTACTTC. Protein sequence: CSASKDKTQYF. The chain joins TRBV20-1 to TRBJ2-5; no reliable D call. The CDR3 spans 11 residues. Trimming left V 3 bases short and J 6 bases short, with 8 bases between. Germline CDR1 reads DFQATT; CDR2 reads SNEGSKA (reference sequence).

The chain joins TRBV30 to TRBJ1-5, with D unclear. V gave up 2 bases and J gave up 2 bases, with 10 bases separating them. CDR1 GTSNPN and CDR2 SVGIG come from the germline V gene (reference sequence). The CDR3 has 14 residues. CDR3 DNA: TGTGCCTGGAGTAGAAAGGTGCGCAATCAGCCCCAGCATTTT. Encoded protein: CAWSRKVRNQPQHF.

The V gene is TRBV28, the J gene TRBJ2-1; 9 bases line up with TRBD2. The CDR3 has 15 residues. The V gene's germline CDR1 is MDHEN and CDR2 SYDVKM. V trimming: 5 bases; J trimming: 7 bases; junction bases outside the gene matches: 9. In DNA, the CDR3 is TGTGCCAGCAGTCAAGCGGGAGGATTGGGGAATGAGCAGTTCTTC. Encoded protein: CASSQAGGLGNEQFF.

The chain is built from TRBV5-3 and TRBJ1-2; weak D call: TRBD1 (5 bases). TRBV5-3 is an ORF, with its function uncertain. V was pared by 0 bases and J by 3 bases, with 9 bases between. There are 14 residues in the CDR3. This chain's CDR3 is CARSLEGLDYGYTF. CDR3 in DNA: TGTGCCAGAAGCTTGGAGGGGCTCGACTATGGCTACACCTTC.

The gene calls are TRBV7-8 and TRBJ2-7, with 8 bases fitting TRBD2. V shed 4 bases, J shed 1 base, and the junction held 15 bases outside the gene matches. The CDR3 is 18 amino acids. Germline lookup yields CDR1 SGHVS and CDR2 FQNEAQ. CDR3 coding DNA: TGTGCCAGCAGCTCCCTCCCAAGGGGTAGCGGGACTTCCTACGAGCAGTACTTC. Translated: CASSSLPRGSGTSYEQYF.

This clone was seen more than once but under ten times. The chain combines TRBV6-5 with TRBJ1-1; no clear D. Germline assignment: CDR1 MNHEY and CDR2 SVGAGI. Trimming took off 6 bases at V and 1 base at J, with 3 bases between the two ends. This CDR3 region has 11 residues. Written as DNA, the CDR3 is TGTGCCAGCAGCGAGAACACTGAAGCTTTCTTT. Its translation is CASSENTEAFF.